This is a list of T cell receptor beta chains from one sample in a study of early T cells in non-severe SARS-CoV-2 infection. TCRdb analysed the 5' RACE reads with MiXCR anew, one entry per CDR3 protein. The sample shows roughly 120,000 distinct CDR3 sequences, 10% to 15% of them seen only once. The sample here was whole blood, taken at baseline. The source is an adult who was a healthcare worker with PCR-confirmed SARS-CoV-2 infection or an uninfected control (not recorded which). Both conserved end residues are part of each CDR3. Each record gives: clone size, J gene, V gene, D gene, CDR3 DNA, CDR3 protein. D genes are given only for firm matches. Clone sizes are given selectively: once, few, many, or a class where the clone is expanded.

clone size: NA; J gene: TRBJ1-6; V gene: TRBV2; D gene: NA; CDR3 DNA: TGTGCCAGCAAAGGAAAAGTTAACAATTCACCCCTCCACTTT; CDR3 protein: CASKGKVNNSPLHF
clone size: many; J gene: TRBJ1-1; V gene: TRBV11-2; D gene: NA; CDR3 DNA: TGTGCCAGCAGCTTCCGACAGAACACTGAAGCTTTCTTT; CDR3 protein: CASSFRQNTEAFF
clone size: many; J gene: TRBJ2-7; V gene: TRBV19; D gene: TRBD1; CDR3 DNA: TGTGCCAGTACCTCAGGGGGCGAGCAGTACTTC; CDR3 protein: CASTSGGEQYF
clone size: few; J gene: TRBJ1-1; V gene: TRBV7-9; D gene: NA; CDR3 DNA: TGTGCCAGCAGCTTGGGGACAAGAGAAGCTTTCTTT; CDR3 protein: CASSLGTREAFF
clone size: NA; J gene: TRBJ1-1; V gene: TRBV5-1; D gene: TRBD1; CDR3 DNA: TGCGCCAGCAGCCCACAGGGGGCGGGTGAAGCTTTCTTT; CDR3 protein: CASSPQGAGEAFF
clone size: NA; J gene: TRBJ1-6; V gene: TRBV5-1; D gene: TRBD1; CDR3 DNA: TGCGCCAGCAGCTTACAGGGGCTGCCGCTCCACTTT; CDR3 protein: CASSLQGLPLHF
clone size: NA; J gene: TRBJ1-4; V gene: TRBV5-1; D gene: TRBD1; CDR3 DNA: TGCGCCAGCAGCTTGAGGGGGGACAGAAATAATGAAAAACTGTTTTTT; CDR3 protein: CASSLRGDRNNEKLFF
clone size: few; J gene: TRBJ2-7; V gene: TRBV6-5; D gene: NA; CDR3 DNA: TGTGCCAGCAGTTGGGACCCGACGAACGAGCAGTACTTC; CDR3 protein: CASSWDPTNEQYF
clone size: NA; J gene: TRBJ1-1; V gene: TRBV29-1; D gene: NA; CDR3 DNA: TGCAGCGTTAACAGGGCCAACACTGAAGCTTTCTTT; CDR3 protein: CSVNRANTEAFF
clone size: NA; J gene: TRBJ1-1; V gene: TRBV29-1; D gene: NA; CDR3 DNA: TGCAGCGTTGATTGGGGGCGGGCTTTCTTT; CDR3 protein: CSVDWGRAFF